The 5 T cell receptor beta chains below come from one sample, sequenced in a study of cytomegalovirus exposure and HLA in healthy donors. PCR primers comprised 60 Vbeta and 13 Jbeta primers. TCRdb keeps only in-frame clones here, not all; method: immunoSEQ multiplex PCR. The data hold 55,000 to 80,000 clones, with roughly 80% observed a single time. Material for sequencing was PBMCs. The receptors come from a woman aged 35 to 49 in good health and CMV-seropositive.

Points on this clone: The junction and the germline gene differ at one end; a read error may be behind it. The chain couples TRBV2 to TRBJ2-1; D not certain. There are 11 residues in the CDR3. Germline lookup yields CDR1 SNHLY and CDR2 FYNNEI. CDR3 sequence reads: CAGSAKNEQFF. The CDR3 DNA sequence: TGTGCCGGCAGCGCTAAGAATGAGCAGTTCTTC. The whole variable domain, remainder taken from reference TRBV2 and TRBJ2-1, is EPEVTQTPSHQVTQMGQEVILRCVPISNHLYFYWYRQILGQKVEFLVSFYNNEISEKSEIFDDQFSVERPDGSNFTLKIRSTKLEDSAMYFCAGSAKNEQFFGPGTRLTVL.

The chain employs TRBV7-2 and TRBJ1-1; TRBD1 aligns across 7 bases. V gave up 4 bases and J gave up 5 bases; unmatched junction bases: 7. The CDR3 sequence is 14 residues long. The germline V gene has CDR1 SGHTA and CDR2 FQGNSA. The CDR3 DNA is TGTGCCAGCAGCTCCTTGACAGGGTATACTGAAGCTTTCTTT. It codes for CASSSLTGYTEAFF.

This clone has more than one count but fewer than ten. The CDR3 protein is CASSSRPYEQFF. CDR3 DNA: TGCGCCAGCAGCTCGCGCCCGTATGAGCAGTTCTTC. V and J are TRBV5-1 and TRBJ2-1; no definite D call. The V end was cut by 3 bases, the J end by 8 bases, with 9 bases between. This CDR3 spans 12 amino acids. Germline V CDR1 and CDR2: SGHRS, YFSETQ.

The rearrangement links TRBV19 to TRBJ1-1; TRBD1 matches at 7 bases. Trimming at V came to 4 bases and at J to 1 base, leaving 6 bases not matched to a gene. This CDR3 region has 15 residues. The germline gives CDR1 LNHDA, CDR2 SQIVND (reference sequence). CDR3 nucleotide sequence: TGTGCCAGTAGTACGAGACAGGGAGCGAACACTGAAGCTTTCTTT. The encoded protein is CASSTRQGANTEAFF.

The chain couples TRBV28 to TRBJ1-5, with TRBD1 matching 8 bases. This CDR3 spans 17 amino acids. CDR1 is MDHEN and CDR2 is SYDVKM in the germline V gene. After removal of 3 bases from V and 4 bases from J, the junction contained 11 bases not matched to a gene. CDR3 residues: CASSFTGQGDWNQPQHF. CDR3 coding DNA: TGTGCCAGCAGTTTTACCGGACAGGGCGATTGGAATCAGCCCCAGCATTTT.